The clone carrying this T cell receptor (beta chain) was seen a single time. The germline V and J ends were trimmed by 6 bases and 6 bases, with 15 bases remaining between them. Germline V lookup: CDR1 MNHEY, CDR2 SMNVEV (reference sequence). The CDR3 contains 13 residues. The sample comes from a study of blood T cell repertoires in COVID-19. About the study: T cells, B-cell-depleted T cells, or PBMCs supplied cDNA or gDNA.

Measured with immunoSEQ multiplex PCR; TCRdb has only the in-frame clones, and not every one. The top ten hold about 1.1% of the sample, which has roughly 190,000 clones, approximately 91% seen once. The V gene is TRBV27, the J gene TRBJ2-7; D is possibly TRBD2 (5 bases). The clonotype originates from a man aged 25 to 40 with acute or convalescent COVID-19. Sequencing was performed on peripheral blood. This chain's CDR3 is CASSLSRSGEQYF. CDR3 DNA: TGTGCCAGCAGCCTTTCCCGGAGCGGCGAGCAGTACTTC.